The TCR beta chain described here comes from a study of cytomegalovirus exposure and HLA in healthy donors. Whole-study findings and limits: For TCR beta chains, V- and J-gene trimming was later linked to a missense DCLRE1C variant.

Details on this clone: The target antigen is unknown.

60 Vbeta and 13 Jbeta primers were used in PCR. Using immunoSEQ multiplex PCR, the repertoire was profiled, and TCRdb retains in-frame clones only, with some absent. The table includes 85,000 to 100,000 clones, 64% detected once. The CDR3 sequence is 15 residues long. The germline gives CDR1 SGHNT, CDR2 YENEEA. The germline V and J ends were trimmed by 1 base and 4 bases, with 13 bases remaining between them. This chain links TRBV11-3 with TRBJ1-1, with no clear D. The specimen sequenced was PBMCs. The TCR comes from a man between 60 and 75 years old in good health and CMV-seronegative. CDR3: CASSLGGTGATEAFF. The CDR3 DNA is TGTGCCAGCAGCTTAGGTGGTACGGGAGCCACTGAAGCTTTCTTT.